These 2 T cell receptor beta chains came from one sample sequenced in a study of CD8 T cells in Susac syndrome. RNA was extracted with the RNeasy kit, and a quantity of roughly 0.5 to 1 ug was reverse transcribed using random hexamers. In TCRdb, the immunoSEQ multiplex PCR reads were re-called with MiXCR into one record per CDR3 protein. The table shows almost 450,000 distinct CDR3 sequences, with more than 80% occurring only once. Sequencing was carried out using CD8+ T cells from PBMCs. These receptors were obtained from a human donor with multiple sclerosis.

The chain uses TRBV30 and TRBJ2-1; D is uncertain. This CDR3 contains 13 residues. CDR1 and CDR2 from the germline V gene are GTSNPN and SVGIG (reference sequence). V was pared by 0 bases and J by 4 bases, with 7 bases between. CDR3 protein: CAWSVSEYNEQFF. The CDR3 DNA sequence: TGTGCCTGGAGTGTATCTGAATACAATGAGCAGTTCTTC.

This clonotype was counted a single time. V gene TRBV5-6 combines with J gene TRBJ2-1; 13 nucleotides agree with TRBD2. The CDR3 covers 19 residues. Germline CDR1 and CDR2: SGHDT and YYEEEE. Germline trimming cut 2 bases from V and 0 bases from J; bases unmatched to any gene: 8. This chain's CDR3 is CASSLLAGGPWGSYNEQFF. The CDR3 coding sequence is TGTGCCAGCAGCTTACTAGCGGGAGGGCCGTGGGGCTCCTACAATGAGCAGTTCTTC.